This entry is about one T cell receptor beta chain. Then a second PCR, running about 6 to 11 cycles, was carried out with a sample-barcoded 5' primer and a J-beta primer mix. Each cDNA molecule carried a tag from a template-switch adaptor that contained 12 random nucleotides. Each CDR3 protein is one row after TCRdb ran MiXCR on the 5' RACE reads. The sample has hundreds of thousands of distinct CDR3 sequences, around two fifths seen once. The data were obtained in a study of blood T cells in healthy people across ages. Germline-derived CDR1 and CDR2 are SGHTA and FQGNSA. This CDR3 is built from 15 residues. Trimming pared 0 bases from V and 7 bases from J, leaving 16 bases between.

What was sequenced was blood. The sequence came from a man between 60 and 75 years old in good health. The chain couples TRBV7-2 to TRBJ2-7; perhaps TRBD2 as D (7 bases). The DNA for the CDR3 is TGTGCCAGCAGCTTAGCCCCCGCGGGGGCCGAGGAGCAGTACTTC. This sequence encodes CASSLAPAGAEEQYF.